This T cell receptor (beta chain) is drawn from a study of blood T cell repertoires in COVID-19. The overall study: Both acute and convalescent COVID-19 samples were obtained from the United States, Italy and Spain. PBMCs, B-cell-depleted T cells, or T cells provided the cDNA or gDNA that made up the material.

This clone was found a few times. The germline gives CDR1 MNHEY, CDR2 SMNVEV (reference sequence). The V and J ends lost 4 bases and 7 bases, in that order; junction bases with no gene match: 6. The CDR3 is 14 amino acids. Authors' processing steps: Reference gene primer amplification gave estimated nucleated cell counts. Using immunoSEQ multiplex PCR, the repertoire was profiled, and TCRdb retains in-frame clones only, with some absent. The V and J calls and the clone size are those of that table, but D and trimming were determined from the DNA. The sample yields fewer than 300,000 clones, approximately 93% seen once. Seattle-derived patients entered the study during active infection and were followed longitudinally.

Sequencing was performed on peripheral blood. The TCR was taken from a woman aged 30 to 39 with COVID-19, enrolled during active disease. J is TRBJ1-4 and V is TRBV27; 7 nucleotides match TRBD1. The CDR3 coding sequence is TGTGCCAGCAGTTCTCGACAGGGTGGTGAAAAACTGTTTTTT. Amino acid sequence: CASSSRQGGEKLFF.